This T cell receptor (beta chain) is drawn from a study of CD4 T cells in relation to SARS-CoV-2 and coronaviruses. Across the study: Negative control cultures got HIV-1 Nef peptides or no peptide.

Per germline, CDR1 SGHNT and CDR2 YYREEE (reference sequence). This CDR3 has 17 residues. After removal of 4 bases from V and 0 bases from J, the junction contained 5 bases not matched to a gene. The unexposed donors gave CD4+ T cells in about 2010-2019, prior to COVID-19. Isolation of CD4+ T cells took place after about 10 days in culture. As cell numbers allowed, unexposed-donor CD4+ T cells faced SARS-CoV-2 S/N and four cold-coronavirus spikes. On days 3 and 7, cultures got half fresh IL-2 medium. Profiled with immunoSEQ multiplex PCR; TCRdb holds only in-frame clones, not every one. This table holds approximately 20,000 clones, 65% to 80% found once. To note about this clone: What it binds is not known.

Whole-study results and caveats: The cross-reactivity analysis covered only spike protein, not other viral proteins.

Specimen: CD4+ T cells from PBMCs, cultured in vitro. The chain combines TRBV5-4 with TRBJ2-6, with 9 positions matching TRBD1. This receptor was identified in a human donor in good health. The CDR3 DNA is TGTGCCAGCAGCCCGGACAGGGGCCCCTCTGGGGCCAACGTCCTGACTTTC. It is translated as CASSPDRGPSGANVLTF.